This entry is about one T cell receptor beta chain. What it recognizes is unknown. V dropped 5 bases and J dropped 0 bases, with 10 bases sitting between them. Germline CDR1 and CDR2: SGHNT and YENEEA. The CDR3 is 14 residues long. TCRdb keeps only in-frame clones here, not all; method: immunoSEQ multiplex PCR. The repertoire consists of 200,000 or so clones, with 94% occurring once and the leading ten covering roughly 9.2%. This entry belongs to a study of T cell responses to AZD1222 COVID-19 vaccine. Whole-study findings and limits: At baseline, seropositivity was found in only a handful of AZD1222 recipients. Breadth and depth of Spike-specific TCRs rose after two AZD1222 doses. It should be noted that donors were predominantly white British and more often female, and clonal diversity was possibly underestimated. There were repertoire samples only from the period after the peak T cell response.

The receptor was isolated from an adult in good health. The material was peripheral blood, obtained on day 0 of AZD1222 vaccination. The V gene is TRBV11-3, the J gene TRBJ1-1, with a tentative D call TRBD1 (6 bases). The chain's CDR3 is CASSPRGLNTEAFF. For the CDR3, the DNA is TGTGCCAGCAGCCCCAGGGGCTTGAACACTGAAGCTTTCTTT.